This TCR beta chain is drawn from a study of early T cells in non-severe SARS-CoV-2 infection. On the study more broadly: Alpha and beta chains were unpaired, from unsorted whole-blood bulk RNA. Study-wide results and caveats: Using VDJdb, the matching emphasized anti-spike CD8 responses while missing private and CD4 specificities.

Attached unique molecular identifiers marked individual cDNA molecules. MiXCR, applied by TCRdb to the 5' RACE reads, yields one record per CDR3 protein. The table includes fewer than 50,000 distinct CDR3 sequences, around 6% detected once. CDR3 length equals 12 residues. Germline lookup yields CDR1 SEHNR and CDR2 FQNEAQ (reference sequence). The V gene lost 1 base and the J gene lost 6 bases, with 4 bases spanning the gap. This clonotype showed up just a few times. Antigen unknown. The sequenced material came from whole blood. This TCR came from an adult who was a healthcare worker with PCR-confirmed SARS-CoV-2 infection or an uninfected control (not recorded which). This chain uses TRBV7-9 with TRBJ2-1; D uncertain. DNA of the CDR3: TGTGCCAGCAGCTTAGACGGCAATGAGCAGTTCTTC. Protein: CASSLDGNEQFF.